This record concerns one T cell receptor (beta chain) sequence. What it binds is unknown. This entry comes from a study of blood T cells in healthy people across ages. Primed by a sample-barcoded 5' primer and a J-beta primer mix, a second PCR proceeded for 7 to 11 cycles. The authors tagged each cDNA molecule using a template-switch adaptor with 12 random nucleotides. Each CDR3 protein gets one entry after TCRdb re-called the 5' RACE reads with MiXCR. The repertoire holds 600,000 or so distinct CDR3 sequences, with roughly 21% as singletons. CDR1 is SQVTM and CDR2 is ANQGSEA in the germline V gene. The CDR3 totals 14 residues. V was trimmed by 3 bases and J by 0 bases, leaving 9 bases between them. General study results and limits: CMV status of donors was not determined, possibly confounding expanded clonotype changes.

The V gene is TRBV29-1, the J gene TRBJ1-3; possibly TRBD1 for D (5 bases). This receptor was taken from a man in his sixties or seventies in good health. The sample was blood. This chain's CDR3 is CSVDGGTSGNTIYF. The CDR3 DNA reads TGCAGCGTTGATGGGGGAACCTCTGGAAACACCATATATTTT.